This TCR beta chain was captured by sequencing in a study of T cell repertoires in cytomegalovirus infection. Study at large: The authors relied on CMV epitopes, both recently identified HLA-C-restricted and well-studied HLA-B-restricted.

The CDR3 has 16 amino acids. With 3 bases removed from V and 0 bases from J, the gap between germline ends came to 12 bases. CDR1 and CDR2 from the germline V gene are LNHDA and SQIVND (reference sequence). One entry per CDR3 protein results from TCRdb running MiXCR on the reads. This table has approximately 1,000,000 distinct CDR3 sequences, more than 25% appearing once. This clonotype has just a few counts. No antigen is known for it. The sample consisted of cultured CD8+ T cells from PBMCs, taken from culture after CMV antigen stimulation. The receptor's source is a human donor in good health (CMV status not recorded). Some clones in this sample may be carry-over from other donors' samples. This chain joins TRBV19 and TRBJ2-4; D is ambiguous. The CDR3 here is CASSIAADLAKNIQYF. Here the CDR3 DNA reads TGTGCCAGTAGTATTGCGGCTGACCTAGCCAAAAACATTCAGTACTTC.